This T cell receptor beta chain was sequenced during a study of T-cell memory formation after mild COVID-19. Study-level findings and limits: Among contracting clones, CD4+ were mainly CM/EM and CD8+ enriched in EMRA. The study found balanced CD4/CD8 in clones contracting day 15 to 85 and a CD4+ lean in later expanders.

Looked up from germline, CDR1 is MNHEY and CDR2 is SVGAGI. V lost 4 bases to trimming and J lost 5 bases; unmatched junction nucleotides: 4. This CDR3 spans 15 amino acids. A 5'RACE reaction primed in the constant segment made cDNA libraries of TCR alpha and TCR beta, and these carried sample barcodes and UMIs. Each CDR3 protein gets one entry after TCRdb re-called the 5' RACE reads with MiXCR. The sample has 500,000 to 600,000 distinct CDR3 sequences, about a sixth seen once. This clonotype was picked up a small number of times. The antigen is undetermined. The receptor was isolated from an adult woman who had mild COVID-19 (a few samples of this study predate the infection). Cell type and time point are not known. The chain employs TRBV6-5 and TRBJ2-1; 11 bases align to TRBD1. The sample consisted of PBMCs or a T cell subset sorted from them (not recorded which). For the CDR3, the DNA is TGTGCCAGCAGTTCGGACAGGGGGCTCGACAATGAGCAGTTCTTC. Protein: CASSSDRGLDNEQFF.